Listed below are T cell receptor beta chains from one sample, sequenced in a study of cytomegalovirus exposure and HLA in healthy donors. Produced via immunoSEQ multiplex PCR; TCRdb's table is partial and in-frame only. The table records more than 35,000 clones, almost 70% of them present only once. Material: PBMCs. The receptors shown here come from a middle-aged man in good health and CMV-seronegative. The CDR3 runs from the conserved cysteine through the conserved F or W. A D gene is named only where the DNA matches it firmly. Clone size is shown for a subset of rows, as once, few, many or a class of expanded clone.

. TRBJ1-4 TRBV6-5 . TGTGCCAGCAGGCGGACTGCATCGAATGAAAAACTGTTTTTT CASRRTASNEKLFF
. TRBJ1-2 TRBV10-3 TRBD1 TGTGCCTCCGCTGGGACAGGAACTAGCTATGGCTACACCTTC CASAGTGTSYGYTF
. TRBJ1-2 TRBV27 . TGTGCCAGCAGTCCGTCTTTACTGGATGGCTACACCTTC CASSPSLLDGYTF
few TRBJ2-5 TRBV2 TRBD2 TGTGCCAGCAGAACTAGCGGGGGTCGGGAGACCCAGTACTTC CASRTSGGRETQYF
. TRBJ2-1 TRBV5-4 TRBD2 TGTGCCAGCAGCGTCGGAGGCAGCGGGGGCTCCTACAATGAGCAGTTCTTC CASSVGGSGGSYNEQFF
. TRBJ2-3 TRBV29-1 TRBD2 TGCAGCGTTGAAGGTCGGGGGGGCCGTACAGATACGCAGTATTTT CSVEGRGGRTDTQYF
few TRBJ1-5 TRBV5-8 . TGTGCCAGCAGCTTCAGGGCCAATCAGCCCCAGCATTTT CASSFRANQPQHF
. TRBJ2-7 TRBV7-2 . TGTGCCAGCAGCTTTATTGGGACTCGCGGAGTTAATAGGGGCTACGAGCAGTACTTC CASSFIGTRGVNRGYEQYF
. TRBJ1-3 TRBV4-1 TRBD1 TGCGCCAGCAGCCAACCGGGACAGCGAAACACCATATATTTT CASSQPGQRNTIYF
. TRBJ2-2 TRBV11-2 . TGTGCCTCCCGGGAGGGGGCTAACACCGGGGAGCTGTTTTTT CASREGANTGELFF
. TRBJ2-7 TRBV27 TRBD2 TGTGCCAGCAGTTTAGGGACTAGCGGCTACGAGCAGTACTTC CASSLGTSGYEQYF
. TRBJ1-1 TRBV6-5 . TGTGCCAGCAGAAGGAGTACTGACACTGAAGCTTTCTTT CASRRSTDTEAFF
. TRBJ1-6 TRBV30 TRBD1 TGTGCCTGGAGTGGACAGGGGGCCCATAATTCACCCCTCCACTTT CAWSGQGAHNSPLHF
. TRBJ2-1 TRBV27 . TGTGCCAGCAGCGGGGATTACAATGAGCAGTTCTTC CASSGDYNEQFF
. TRBJ2-3 TRBV11-2 . TGTGCCAGCAGCTTCGCGGGGAGCACAGATACGCAGTATTTT CASSFAGSTDTQYF
. TRBJ1-6 TRBV9 TRBD1 TGTGCCAGCACCTTCGGACAGGGGTGGAATTCACCCCTCCACTTT CASTFGQGWNSPLHF
. TRBJ2-2 TRBV7-6 . TGTGCCAGCAGCCGACAGACGAACACCGGGGAGCTGTTTTTT CASSRQTNTGELFF
. TRBJ2-3 TRBV5-1 TRBD2 TGCGCCAGCAGCTTGGAGGCGTTTAGCGGGGAGATAGATACGCAGTATTTT CASSLEAFSGEIDTQYF
. TRBJ1-1 TRBV7-2 . TGTGCCAGCAGCCTCCTTCGGGGTTCTGAAGCTTTCTTT CASSLLRGSEAFF
. TRBJ1-1 TRBV7-2 . TGTGCCAGCAGCCCTGAGACTGAAGCTTTCTTT CASSPETEAFF
. TRBJ1-5 TRBV19 . TGTGCCAGTAGTATAGGTCAGGCCACAAATCAGCCCCAGCATTTT CASSIGQATNQPQHF
. TRBJ1-2 TRBV7-9 TRBD1 TGTGCCAGCAGCTGGGGACAGGGAGATGGCTACACCTTC CASSWGQGDGYTF
. TRBJ2-7 TRBV7-9 . TGTGCCAGCAGCTTAGAGCCTACAGTATACGAGCAGTACTTC CASSLEPTVYEQYF
. TRBJ2-7 TRBV2 . TGTGCCAGCAGTGAAGCAGAGCTATCCCTTGAGTACGAGCAGTACTTC CASSEAELSLEYEQYF